One sample yielded the 14 T cell receptor beta chains listed below, sequenced in a study of OX40 agonist ivuxolimab in advanced cancers. TCRdb's table, derived via immunoSEQ multiplex PCR, lists solely in-frame clones and lacks some. The table includes nearly 90,000 clones, about 86% detected once. This specimen was CD4+ or CD8+ T cells sorted from blood, taken in a trial of the OX40 agonist ivuxolimab. These receptors all come from an adult with an advanced solid tumor such as melanoma, head and neck, liver or kidney cancer.

The rearrangement uses TRBV6-5 and TRBJ1-5; tentatively, D is TRBD1 (6 bases). Germline V gene data show CDR1 as MNHEY and CDR2 as SVGAGI. Trimming shortened V by 5 bases and J by 0 bases, and 11 bases separated the two germline ends. The CDR3 is 15 amino acids. CDR3 in amino acids: CASSPDRSSNQPQHF. CDR3 DNA: TGTGCCAGCAGTCCAGACAGGAGTAGCAATCAGCCCCAGCATTTT.

The genes are TRBV7-6 and TRBJ2-1; 10 nucleotides match TRBD1. The CDR3 loop spans 17 amino acids. The V and J ends lost 5 bases and 4 bases, in that order; junction bases with no gene match: 11. Germline CDR1 and CDR2: SGHVS and FNYEAQ. CDR3 amino acids: CASSPLMSGQGYNEQFF. The CDR3 DNA reads TGTGCCAGCAGCCCCCTTATGTCGGGACAGGGGTACAATGAGCAGTTCTTC.

The chain is built from TRBV15 and TRBJ1-5, with 7 nucleotides matching TRBD1. The CDR3 runs 13 residues. Germline CDR1 is LNHNV and CDR2 is YYDKDF (reference sequence). V dropped 6 bases and J dropped 3; count of bases not matched to a gene: 2. CDR3 bases: TGTGCCACCAGGGGACAGCTCAATCAGCCCCAGCATTTT. Protein: CATRGQLNQPQHF.

This clone has just a few counts. The rearrangement joins TRBV6-5 to TRBJ2-7; unclear D gene. Germline CDR1 and CDR2: MNHEY and SVGAGI. This CDR3 has 13 residues. Deletions cut 2 bases from V and 13 bases from J, with 18 bases between. CDR3 nucleotide sequence: TGTGCCAGCAGTTACGATTGGACCGCCTCCCTATACTTC. It translates to CASSYDWTASLYF.

This chain joins TRBV11-2 and TRBJ2-1; 8 positions agree with TRBD2. The V and J ends lost 4 bases and 1 base, in that order; junction bases with no gene match: 3. CDR1 SGHAT and CDR2 FQNNGV come from the germline V gene. CDR3 length equals 15 residues. The chain's CDR3 is CASSSERGSYNEQFF. CDR3 sequence (DNA): TGTGCCAGCAGCTCGGAGCGGGGGTCCTACAATGAGCAGTTCTTC.

The V call is TRBV5-1, the J call TRBJ2-1, with 9 bases that match TRBD1. CDR1 and CDR2 (germline): SGHRS, YFSETQ. J gave up 7 bases and V 1 base, and 6 bases lay outside the gene matches. This CDR3 has 15 amino acids. CDR3 loop: CASSLRQGVGNEQFF. The CDR3 DNA reads as TGCGCCAGCAGCTTGAGACAGGGGGTCGGGAATGAGCAGTTCTTC.

The chain links TRBV19 to TRBJ2-4; TRBD2 matches 16 bases. The ends lost 5 bases at V and 0 bases at J; junction bases unmatched: 10. Germline CDR1 is LNHDA and CDR2 is SQIVND (reference sequence). This CDR3 is built from 20 residues. The CDR3 coding sequence is TGTGCCAGTAGTCCCGGAGGGACTAGCGGGGGGGCTCTAGCCAAAAACATTCAGTACTTC. Its translation is CASSPGGTSGGALAKNIQYF.

Only one count was recorded for this clone. The chain carries TRBV7-2 and TRBJ2-3; tentative D call: TRBD1 (5 bases). V was trimmed by 5 bases and J by 4 bases, leaving 10 bases between them. The CDR3 is made up of 13 amino acids. Germline V gene sequence: CDR1 SGHTA, CDR2 FQGNSA. Here the CDR3 DNA reads TGTGCCAGCAGCATCAGGGCCGCAGATACGCAGTATTTT. Translated, it gives CASSIRAADTQYF.

This clone showed up just a few times. The chain combines TRBV19 with TRBJ1-5, with D perhaps TRBD1 (6 bases). V was cut by 8 bases and J by 3 bases, with 11 bases left in between. Looked up from germline, CDR1 is LNHDA and CDR2 is SQIVND (reference sequence). This CDR3 has 13 residues. DNA for the CDR3: TGTGCCAGTCGCGGACAGCACAATCAGCCCCAGCATTTT. Its protein product is CASRGQHNQPQHF.

The chain uses TRBV1 and TRBJ2-7; the table's TRBD2 call for D was not verified on the DNA. TRBV1 is listed as a pseudogene. The CDR3 consists of 16 residues. The CDR3 bases are TGCACCAGCGGCTCGGGTCGGCGGTTTCTCGGGAACGAGCAGTACTTC. Protein sequence: CTSGSGRRFLGNEQYF.

This clone was counted between two and nine times. This sequence joins TRBV5-6 and TRBJ2-7; the D is unclear. V was clipped by 4 bases and J by 7 bases, with 9 bases between them. The germline V gene encodes CDR1 SGHDT and CDR2 YYEEEE. The CDR3 is 11 residues long. The CDR3 DNA follows: TGTGCCAGCAGCCGGACGCCGGAGCAGTACTTC. This sequence encodes CASSRTPEQYF.

The chain recombines TRBV11-3 with TRBJ1-1; 10 positions agree with TRBD1. The germline V gene encodes CDR1 SGHNT and CDR2 YENEEA. This CDR3 is 14 amino acids long. The ends lost 3 bases at V and 5 bases at J; junction bases unmatched: 3. The CDR3 DNA reads TGTGCCAGCAGCTTGACAGGGGGCCGGACTGAAGCTTTCTTT. Residues: CASSLTGGRTEAFF.

The CDR3 spells CASSSAPSNSYNEQFF. The DNA of the CDR3 is TGTGCCAGCAGCTCAGCACCGTCTAACTCTTACAATGAGCAGTTCTTC. The rearrangement joins TRBV7-2 to TRBJ2-1, with D unresolved. The germline V gene has CDR1 SGHTA and CDR2 FQGNSA. V was clipped by 4 bases and J by 4 bases, with 17 bases between them. CDR3 length equals 16 residues.

V is TRBV30 and J is TRBJ2-2; D is tentatively TRBD1 or TRBD2 (5 bases each). The V gene's germline CDR1 is GTSNPN and CDR2 SVGIG (reference sequence). The length of the CDR3 is 14 residues. Trimming left V 0 bases short and J 8 bases short, with 13 bases between. In DNA form, the CDR3 reads TGTGCCTGGAGTGTACGGGGCCGCTTAGGGGAGCTGTTTTTT. This gives the protein CAWSVRGRLGELFF.